The 27 T cell receptor beta chains listed next were all sequenced from one sample in a study. A single record per CDR3 protein comes from TCRdb applying MiXCR to the reads. Here the sample spans nearly 4,500 distinct CDR3 sequences, just over 9.5% being singletons. Sequenced sample: CD4+ T cells from peripheral blood. The receptor set was obtained from a human donor with rheumatoid arthritis.

This clonotype qualifies as medium-sized (0.01 to 0.1%). V is TRBV7-9 and J is TRBJ2-7; 12 nucleotides align to TRBD1. Germline CDR1 SEHNR, CDR2 FQNEAQ (reference sequence). The junction had 8 bases not matched to a gene; V was cut back by 1 base and J by 7 bases. The CDR3 covers 16 residues. This chain's CDR3 is CASSLDPGQGASEQYF. The CDR3 DNA reads as TGTGCCAGCAGCTTAGACCCGGGACAGGGGGCGAGTGAGCAGTACTTC. The complete variable domain, with remaining parts taken from reference TRBV7-9 and TRBJ2-7, reads DTGVSQNPRHKITKRGQNVTFRCDPISEHNRLYWYRQTLGQGPEFLTYFQNEAQLEKSRLLSDRFSAERPKGSFSTLEIQRTEQGDSAMYLCASSLDPGQGASEQYFGPGTRLTVT.

This clonotype was recorded many times. The chain recombines TRBV12-3 or TRBV12-4 with TRBJ1-6, with D perhaps matching TRBD1 (6 bases). The CDR3 has 12 residues. Between the trimmed V and J ends, which lost 3 bases and 15 bases, there was a span of 12 bases. The CDR3 loop reads CASSFLGGGLHF. The CDR3 DNA reads as TGTGCCAGCAGTTTCCTCGGGGGCGGCCTCCACTTT.

This clonotype is classed as medium-sized. V usage is TRBV12-3 or TRBV12-4 and J usage is TRBJ2-3, with no clear D. V lost 6 bases and J lost 4, with 5 bases in between. This CDR3 is 11 amino acids long. The CDR3 here is CASRFSDTQYF. The CDR3 bases are TGTGCCAGCAGGTTCTCAGATACGCAGTATTTT.

This clonotype was seen ten or more times. V gene TRBV10-3 combines with J gene TRBJ2-3, with no clear D. The CDR3 is 14 residues long. CDR1 and CDR2 from the germline V gene are ENHRY and SYGVKD. The ends were cut back, 6 bases at V and 6 bases at J, with 16 bases in the middle. CDR3 residues: CAISQDGAGDTQYF. Written as DNA, the CDR3 is TGTGCCATCAGCCAGGACGGCGCTGGGGATACGCAGTATTTT.

By proportion, this clonotype is medium-sized. The chain is built from TRBV24-1 and TRBJ2-2, with TRBD2 matching over 10 bases. The CDR3 is 17 amino acids. V lost 3 bases, J lost 6 bases, and 9 bases stayed unmatched. Germline V gene data show CDR1 as KGHDR and CDR2 as SFDVKD. The CDR3 reads CATSDPAGGPISGELFF. The DNA of the CDR3 is TGTGCCACCAGTGATCCAGCGGGAGGGCCTATATCCGGGGAGCTGTTTTTT.

This clonotype is medium-sized in the sample. The V and J genes are TRBV3-1 and TRBJ1-1; TRBD1 aligns across 7 bases. The ends lost 4 bases at V and 4 bases at J; junction bases unmatched: 6. This CDR3 is 14 amino acids long. Germline CDR1 reads LGHDT; CDR2 reads YNNKEL (reference sequence). The CDR3 loop is CASSPGDSFTEAFF. The CDR3 DNA reads as TGTGCCAGCAGCCCTGGGGACAGCTTCACTGAAGCTTTCTTT.

This clonotype qualifies as large. V gene TRBV6-2 or TRBV6-3 combines with J gene TRBJ2-7; no definite D call. The CDR3 is made up of 16 amino acids. The germline gives CDR1 MNHEY, CDR2 SVGEGT. Deletions cut 0 bases from V and 2 bases from J, with 14 bases between. This CDR3 is CASSYSSKVTAYEQYF. The CDR3 DNA sequence: TGTGCCAGCAGTTACTCGAGTAAGGTCACCGCCTACGAGCAGTACTTC.

This clonotype has a handful of counts. This sequence joins TRBV28 and TRBJ1-4; perhaps TRBD1 as D (6 bases). V was trimmed by 1 base and J by 6 bases, leaving 12 bases between them. CDR1 is MDHEN, CDR2 SYDVKM, per germline. The CDR3 runs to 15 residues. CDR3 sequence: CASSLYRAGDEKLFF. In DNA, the CDR3 is TGTGCCAGCAGTTTATACAGGGCTGGGGATGAAAAACTGTTTTTT.

Ten or more counts support this clonotype. This rearrangement joins TRBV2 to TRBJ1-5, with no clear D. CDR3 length equals 14 residues. Trimming removed 3 bases from V and 0 bases from J, with 6 bases in between. Germline V gives CDR1 SNHLY, CDR2 FYNNEI. The CDR3, as DNA: TGTGCCAGCAGTGAGGCGTATAGCAATCAGCCCCAGCATTTT. Its protein is CASSEAYSNQPQHF.

This clonotype counts as medium-sized. The chain joins TRBV20-1 to TRBJ2-1, with 11 bases fitting TRBD2. V lost 6 bases, J lost 2 bases, and 6 bases stayed unmatched. The germline CDR1 and CDR2 sequences are DFQATT and SNEGSKA (reference sequence). The CDR3 is 15 amino acids. The DNA of the CDR3 is TGCAGTGCCTTACTAGCGGGAGTAACCTACAATGAGCAGTTCTTC. Residues: CSALLAGVTYNEQFF.

The chain joins TRBV11-2 to TRBJ1-1; a weak D match, TRBD1 (5 bases). V lost 5 bases, J lost 6 bases, and 22 bases lay in between. This CDR3 spans 16 amino acids. Germline CDR1 is SGHAT and CDR2 is FQNNGV. CDR3 region: CASSPRQPWFSAEAFF. For the CDR3, the DNA is TGTGCCAGCAGCCCAAGACAGCCTTGGTTTTCCGCTGAAGCTTTCTTT.

This clonotype was counted at least ten times. The genes are TRBV28 and TRBJ2-1, with a possible D match to TRBD2 (6 bases). Trimming cost V 2 bases and J 8 bases, with 10 bases left between them. This CDR3 comprises 13 residues. The germline V gene has CDR1 MDHEN and CDR2 SYDVKM. The CDR3 DNA follows: TGTGCCAGCAGTTTAGGTTGGGGGGATGAGCAGTTCTTC. Translated: CASSLGWGDEQFF. The full variable domain, rest sourced from reference TRBV28 and TRBJ2-1, is DVKVTQSSRYLVKRTGEKVFLECVQDMDHENMFWYRQDPGLGLRLIYFSYDVKMKEKGDIPEGYSVSREKKERFSLILESASTNQTSMYLCASSLGWGDEQFFGPGTRLTVL.

In its sample, this clonotype ranks as medium-sized. This sequence joins TRBV7-9 and TRBJ2-6, with unresolved D. Germline V gives CDR1 SEHNR, CDR2 FQNEAQ (reference sequence). The V and J ends lost 2 bases and 2 bases respectively, with 7 bases between them. The CDR3 totals 15 residues. The CDR3 protein is CASSLQVPGANVLTF. In DNA, the CDR3 is TGTGCCAGCAGCTTACAGGTTCCTGGGGCCAACGTCCTGACTTTC.

By share of the sample, this clonotype is medium-sized (0.01 to 0.1%). The chain employs TRBV6-1 and TRBJ2-1; TRBD2 might be the D (6 bases). The CDR3 is 17 residues long. Germline values: CDR1 MNHNS, CDR2 SASEGT. V gave up 10 bases and J gave up 6 bases, with 28 bases separating them. CDR3 nucleotide sequence: TGTGCCACCCCCTTGCTCCCTACTCTTGGAGGGAGCAATGAGCAGTTCTTC. Translation: CATPLLPTLGGSNEQFF.

This clonotype is medium-sized. The rearrangement uses TRBV24-1 and TRBJ2-6; possibly TRBD1 or TRBD2 for D (6 bases each). The CDR3 contains 18 residues. The germline V and J ends were trimmed by 3 bases and 2 bases, with 16 bases remaining between them. Per the germline V gene, CDR1 is KGHDR and CDR2 is SFDVKD. Written as DNA, the CDR3 is TGTGCCACCAGTGATCCGACGTCACGGGGGCCTGGGGCCAACGTCCTGACTTTC. Its protein product is CATSDPTSRGPGANVLTF.

The rearrangement joins TRBV11-2 to TRBJ1-1, with unresolved D. Per germline, CDR1 SGHAT and CDR2 FQNNGV. The CDR3 consists of 13 residues. The V and J ends lost 5 bases and 4 bases respectively, with 11 bases between them. The CDR3, as DNA: TGTGCCAGCAGCAGACGGGAGGGCACTGAAGCTTTCTTT. Translated: CASSRREGTEAFF.

The V gene is TRBV4-1, the J gene TRBJ1-1; the D gene is possibly TRBD1 (5 bases). Looked up from germline, CDR1 is MGHRA and CDR2 is YSYEKL. Trimming pared 4 bases from V and 3 bases from J, leaving 21 bases between. The CDR3 length is 17 residues. The CDR3 sequence is CASSLPIPRQLYTEAFF. The CDR3 nucleotides read TGCGCCAGCAGCCTACCCATACCCCGACAGTTGTACACTGAAGCTTTCTTT.

By its share, this clonotype is medium-sized. V and J are TRBV4-2 and TRBJ1-5; D ambiguous. The CDR3 covers 12 residues. The germline V and J ends were trimmed by 3 bases and 4 bases, with 4 bases remaining between them. Germline V CDR1 and CDR2: LGHNA, YNFKEQ. The CDR3 region has the DNA TGTGCCAGCAGCCAGGAAAATCAGCCCCAGCATTTT. It codes for CASSQENQPQHF.

This clonotype is termed medium-sized. J is TRBJ1-1 and V is TRBV20-1; 7 nucleotides align to TRBD1. The V segment lost 8 bases and the J segment 7 bases; nucleotides outside the gene matches: 7. Germline V CDR1 and CDR2: DFQATT, SNEGSKA (reference sequence). The CDR3 totals 11 residues. CDR3: CSPDRVGEAFF. CDR3 nucleotide sequence: TGCAGTCCTGACAGGGTGGGTGAAGCTTTCTTT.

Judged by abundance, this clonotype is medium-sized. The V gene is TRBV10-3, the J gene TRBJ2-5; 7 bases line up with TRBD1. V trimming: 3 bases; J trimming: 0 bases; junction bases outside the gene matches: 4. CDR1 and CDR2 from the germline V gene are ENHRY and SYGVKD. This CDR3 is built from 15 residues. CDR3 region: CAISDSTGYQETQYF. Here the CDR3 DNA reads TGTGCCATCAGTGACTCGACAGGGTACCAAGAGACCCAGTACTTC.

In this sample, this clonotype is medium-sized. The rearrangement links TRBV27 to TRBJ2-1; the D is unclear. The CDR3 has 13 amino acids. Germline CDR1 and CDR2: MNHEY and SMNVEV (reference sequence). Trimming left V 5 bases short and J 8 bases short, with 13 bases between. In DNA, the CDR3 is TGTGCCAGCAGTCCCCATAATGAGGATGAGCAGTTCTTC. The encoded protein is CASSPHNEDEQFF.

The chain joins TRBV29-1 to TRBJ1-1, with TRBD1 identical over 7 bases. Trimming took 3 bases from V and 12 from J; bases not matched to a gene: 10. This CDR3 has 12 amino acids. Germline CDR1 reads SQVTM; CDR2 reads ANQGSEA. The CDR3 region has the DNA TGCAGCGTTGACGGGGACAGCCTTGGGCCTTTCTTT. As protein: CSVDGDSLGPFF.

By sample fraction, this clonotype is medium-sized. This chain joins TRBV6-1 and TRBJ2-2; 13 nucleotides align to TRBD2. V was clipped by 6 bases and J by 4 bases; unmatched bases: 11. The germline V gene encodes CDR1 MNHNS and CDR2 SASEGT. The CDR3 contains 18 residues. The CDR3 bases are TGTGCCAGCAGCGTAAATGCGGGACTAGCGGGGCGCACCGGGGAGCTGTTTTTT. Translation: CASSVNAGLAGRTGELFF.

The chain uses TRBV5-1 and TRBJ2-3, with D tentatively TRBD2 (6 bases). V dropped 4 bases and J dropped 5 bases, with 17 bases sitting between them. The CDR3 contains 15 residues. Looked up from germline, CDR1 is SGHRS and CDR2 is YFSETQ. CDR3 amino acids: CASSVNGGGIDTQYF. DNA for the CDR3: TGCGCCAGCAGCGTGAACGGGGGAGGTATAGATACGCAGTATTTT.

This clonotype showed up many times. The chain combines TRBV20-1 with TRBJ2-1; 8 nucleotides agree with TRBD2. Germline CDR1 is DFQATT and CDR2 is SNEGSKA (reference sequence). The CDR3 extends over 17 amino acids. The V and J ends lost 0 bases and 7 bases, in that order; junction bases with no gene match: 14. The CDR3 DNA reads as TGCAGTGCTAGAGATTTTAATCTTTGGCGGGAGGATAATGAGCAGTTCTTC. Its protein is CSARDFNLWREDNEQFF.

The DNA for the CDR3 is TGTGCCAGCATGGGGGGTCCCGTGGGTGAAGCTTTCTTT. Translated, it gives CASMGGPVGEAFF. V usage is TRBV2 and J usage is TRBJ1-1, with D maybe TRBD1 (5 bases). Germline V gene data show CDR1 as SNHLY and CDR2 as FYNNEI. The CDR3 loop spans 13 amino acids. V was trimmed by 7 bases and J by 7 bases, leaving 16 bases between them.

By its share, this clonotype is medium-sized. This chain joins TRBV20-1 and TRBJ2-7; 9 bases match TRBD1. The CDR3 is 15 amino acids. The V gene's germline CDR1 is DFQATT and CDR2 SNEGSKA (reference sequence). J was trimmed by 0 bases and V by 3 bases; bases with no gene match: 6. The CDR3 DNA reads TGCAGTGCTAGGGACGGGACAGGGAGCTCCTACGAGCAGTACTTC. Translation gives CSARDGTGSSYEQYF.